The 8 T cell receptor beta chains below come from one sample, sequenced in a study of blood T cells in healthy people across ages. Through a sample-barcoded 5' primer and a J-beta primer mix, a second PCR was run for roughly 6 to 11 cycles. TCRdb reanalysed the 5' RACE reads using MiXCR and keeps one entry per CDR3 protein. The sample records approximately 600,000 distinct CDR3 sequences, 58% being singletons. The sample comprised blood. These receptors originate from a man aged 60 to 69 in good health.

The gene calls are TRBV14 and TRBJ2-7; D might be TRBD2 (6 bases). Germline-derived CDR1 and CDR2 are SGHDN and FVKESK. V was clipped by 4 bases and J by 6 bases, with 13 bases between them. The CDR3 runs to 13 residues. As DNA, the CDR3 is TGTGCCAGCAGCCGCGTGGAGGGTTCCGAGCAGTACTTC. Residues: CASSRVEGSEQYF. The full variable domain, completed using reference TRBV14 and TRBJ2-7, is EAGVTQFPSHSVIEKGQTVTLRCDPISGHDNLYWYRRVMGKEIKFLLHFVKESKQDESGMPNNRFLAERTGGTYSTLKVQPAELEDSGVYFCASSRVEGSEQYFGPGTRLTVT.

There are a few counts of this clonotype. V and J are TRBV4-2 and TRBJ2-1; 7 bases line up with TRBD2. The CDR3 covers 17 residues. CDR1 is LGHNA, CDR2 YNFKEQ, per germline. V lost 0 bases and J lost 4; bases outside the gene matches: 9. The CDR3 region is CASSQDQGRERYNEQFF. CDR3 in DNA: TGTGCCAGCAGCCAAGATCAAGGGAGGGAGAGGTACAATGAGCAGTTCTTC.

The chain joins TRBV7-2 to TRBJ2-3; no clear D gene. The CDR3 has 15 residues. In germline, CDR1 is SGHTA, CDR2 FQGNSA. The V end was cut by 6 bases, the J end by 1 base, with 14 bases between. The CDR3 DNA is TGTACCAGCAGTTTCGACGGCCTTGGCACAGATACGCAGTATTTT. This sequence encodes CTSSFDGLGTDTQYF.

CDR3 loop: CASSLFGVRRSGANVLTF. CDR3 nucleotides: TGTGCCAGCAGCTTATTCGGGGTTCGGAGGTCTGGGGCCAACGTCCTGACTTTC. The chain combines TRBV7-9 with TRBJ2-6; maybe TRBD2 (5 bases). Germline V CDR1 and CDR2: SEHNR, FQNEAQ (reference sequence). The length of the CDR3 is 18 residues. Trimming stripped 2 bases from V and 1 base from J, with 15 bases between.

This rearrangement joins TRBV5-1 to TRBJ2-1; 8 bases fit TRBD1. From germline, CDR1 is SGHRS and CDR2 YFSETQ. V lost 4 bases to trimming and J lost 2 bases; unmatched junction nucleotides: 8. The CDR3 has 16 residues. CDR3 in DNA: TGCGCCAGCAGCCCCGGAACAGGGGGACCCTACAATGAGCAGTTCTTC. Protein sequence: CASSPGTGGPYNEQFF. The variable domain in full, with the rest retrieved from reference TRBV5-1 and TRBJ2-1, is KAGVTQTPRYLIKTRGQQVTLSCSPISGHRSVSWYQQTPGQGLQFLFEYFSETQRNKGNFPGRFSGRQFSNSRSEMNVSTLELGDSALYLCASSPGTGGPYNEQFFGPGTRLTVL.

The chain combines TRBV7-2 with TRBJ2-1; D unclear. Trimming took 3 bases from V and 1 from J, leaving 7 bases between them. Per the germline V gene, CDR1 is SGHTA and CDR2 is FQGNSA. CDR3 length equals 14 residues. The CDR3 sequence: CASSFDLSYNEQFF. DNA for the CDR3: TGTGCCAGCAGCTTTGACTTATCCTACAATGAGCAGTTCTTC.

The gene calls are TRBV20-1 and TRBJ1-6, with unresolved D. The V and J ends lost 5 bases and 7 bases respectively, with 12 bases between them. CDR1 and CDR2 (germline): DFQATT, SNEGSKA (reference sequence). The CDR3 is 13 residues long. CDR3: CSASETENSPLHF. Written as DNA, the CDR3 is TGCAGTGCTTCCGAAACTGAAAATTCACCCCTCCACTTT.

The chain recombines TRBV24-1 with TRBJ1-5, with 7 bases fitting TRBD1. Germline CDR1 and CDR2: KGHDR and SFDVKD. The CDR3 is 14 residues long. The junction had 6 bases not matched to a gene; V was cut back by 6 bases and J by 5 bases. In nucleotides, the CDR3 is TGTGCCACCAGTTCAGGGGGTTCGGATCAGCCCCAGCATTTT. Protein sequence: CATSSGGSDQPQHF.